A single sample gave rise to the 19 T cell receptor beta chains below, sequenced in a study of T cells in women clearing cervical HPV infection. Method: immunoSEQ multiplex PCR; TCRdb's copy keeps in-frame clones and lacks some. Its table lists about 28,000 clones. The specimen was blood buffy coat. All receptors come from a woman between 18 and 70 years old with a cervical HPV16 infection that either progressed to CIN3+ or cleared (not recorded which).

A word on this clone: Compared with germline, one end of the junction differs, possibly owing to a read error. Sequencing ends 3 residues short of the CDR3 end; the germline J gene provides the rest. The same CDR3 can be traced to other DNA sequences in this sample. The rearrangement links TRBV7-2 to TRBJ1-3, with unresolved D. Germline V gene data show CDR1 as SGHTA and CDR2 as FQGNSA. The CDR3 covers 14 residues. The CDR3 reads CASSRDYSGNTIYF. The sequenced part of the CDR3 DNA is TGTGCCAGCAGCAGAGACTATTCTGGAAACACT. The complete variable domain, with remaining parts taken from reference TRBV7-2 and TRBJ1-3, reads GAGVSQSPSNKVTEKGKDVELRCDPISGHTALYWYRQSLGQGLEFLIYFQGNSAPDKSGLPSDRFSAERTGGSVSTLTIQRTQQEDSAVYLCASSRDYSGNTIYFGEGSWLTVV.

Details on this clone: The read ends 3 residues early relative to the CDR3; the germline J gene fills the gap. V is TRBV30 and J is TRBJ1-5; D not resolved. The germline V gene has CDR1 GTSNPN and CDR2 SVGIG (reference sequence). The CDR3 runs to 12 residues. Trimming shortened V by 4 bases and J by 0 bases, and 4 bases separated the two germline ends. The sequenced part of the CDR3 DNA is TGTGCCTGGACAGTTAGCAATCAGCCC. It is translated as CAWTVSNQP. The CDR3, in full, reads CAWTVSNQPQHF.

In regard to this clone: Its ends do not fully match the called genes, so a read error is possible. The read gets to within 3 residues of the CDR3 end, and the germline J gene fills in the rest. The V and J genes are TRBV7-9 and TRBJ1-2; D is ambiguous. CDR1 and CDR2 (germline): SEHNR, FQNEAQ (reference sequence). The CDR3 consists of 14 residues. The chain's CDR3 is CASSLDLAGYDYTF. The sequenced CDR3 bases are TGTGCCAGCAGCTTAGATCTTGCGGGGTATGAC.

In regard to this clone: The read is 3 residues too short to cover the CDR3 end, so that end is filled in from the germline J gene. This chain links TRBV19 with TRBJ2-7; TRBD1 might be the D (6 bases). The germline V and J ends were trimmed by 7 bases and 3 bases, with 13 bases remaining between them. The CDR3 contains 13 residues. Germline CDR1 LNHDA, CDR2 SQIVND (reference sequence). The CDR3 region is CASNSGQSYEQYF. The covered CDR3 bases are TGTGCCAGTAATTCGGGACAAAGCTACGAG.

Regarding this clone: Read data end 3 residues before the CDR3 end; the end is taken from the germline J gene. V is TRBV20-1 and J is TRBJ2-1; the D is unclear. V was trimmed by 0 bases and J by 9 bases, leaving 9 bases between them. Per the germline V gene, CDR1 is DFQATT and CDR2 is SNEGSKA (reference sequence). The CDR3 runs 12 residues. CDR3 bases read: TGCAGTGCTAGAGATAAGACAACTGAG. Its translation is CSARDKTTE. The CDR3 in full is CSARDKTTEQFF.

Remarks on this clone: Read coverage stops 3 residues before the CDR3 terminus; the germline J gene supplies the remainder. This chain uses TRBV20-1 with TRBJ2-7, with a weak D call TRBD2 (6 bases). V was trimmed by 6 bases and J by 6 bases, leaving 18 bases between them. Germline V gene lookup returns CDR1 DFQATT and CDR2 SNEGSKA (reference sequence). This CDR3 comprises 13 residues. CDR3 DNA (partial): TGCAGTGCCGAACCTTCGGGACTCCCCGAG. This encodes CSAEPSGLPE. The whole CDR3 protein reads CSAEPSGLPEQYF.

As regards this clone: The read finishes 3 residues shy of the CDR3 end, and the germline J gene is used to complete it. The rearrangement joins TRBV20-1 to TRBJ1-2; TRBD1 matches at 7 bases. Germline assignment: CDR1 DFQATT and CDR2 SNEGSKA (reference sequence). The CDR3 contains 15 residues. V gave up 1 base and J gave up 5 bases; unmatched junction bases: 10. CDR3 DNA, as far as it was read: TGCAGTGCTAGAGCCCCAGGGACAGCCCTTTATGGC. Its translation is CSARAPGTALYG. From start to end, the CDR3 is CSARAPGTALYGYTF.

Comment on this clone: The read terminates 3 residues before the CDR3 end, so the remaining end is supplied by the germline J gene. The rearrangement joins TRBV2 to TRBJ1-3, with D perhaps TRBD1 (6 bases). V dropped 6 bases and J dropped 2 bases, with 8 bases sitting between them. Germline assignment: CDR1 SNHLY and CDR2 FYNNEI. The CDR3 is made up of 13 amino acids. The CDR3: CASRDSTGNTIYF. The CDR3 DNA, read in part, is TGTGCCAGCAGGGACAGTACTGGAAACACC.

In the case of this clone: Read coverage stops 3 residues before the CDR3 terminus; the germline J gene supplies the remainder. The gene calls are TRBV7-2 and TRBJ1-2; tentative D call: TRBD1 (6 bases). V was cut by 3 bases and J by 4 bases, with 15 bases left in between. Per the germline V gene, CDR1 is SGHTA and CDR2 is FQGNSA. This CDR3 is 15 amino acids long. CDR3 residues: CASSFFAGAAYGYTF. CDR3 bases read: TGTGCCAGCAGCTTCTTTGCAGGGGCCGCCTATGGC.

Notes on this clone: Sequencing ends 3 residues short of the CDR3 end; the germline J gene provides the rest. The chain is built from TRBV18 and TRBJ2-5; possibly TRBD1 for D (5 bases). The CDR3 spans 14 residues. Germline V CDR1 and CDR2: KGHSH, LQKENI. V lost 2 bases and J lost 4, with 11 bases in between. The CDR3 protein is CASSPGARAETQYF. CDR3 bases read: TGTGCCAGCTCACCAGGGGCCAGGGCAGAGACC.

Points on this clone: The same CDR3 arises from other DNA sequences in this sample as well. The sequenced CDR3 bases are TGTGCCAGCAGCTTTTTAAACACTGAA. The encoded protein is CASSFLNTE. The full CDR3 protein reads CASSFLNTEAFF. The V call is TRBV7-8, the J call TRBJ1-1; D remains ambiguous. The sequenced fragment ends 3 residues before the CDR3 boundary, so the rest is inferred from the germline J gene. Germline V gives CDR1 SGHVS, CDR2 FQNEAQ. Trimming took 3 bases from V and 2 from J, leaving 4 bases between them. The CDR3 spans 12 residues.

The chain's CDR3 is CASSTLGTSVEQYF. The sequenced CDR3 bases are TGTGCCAGTAGTACTTTGGGGACATCCGTCGAG. The chain has TRBV19 and TRBJ2-7; possibly TRBD1 for D (6 bases). The read finishes 3 residues shy of the CDR3 end, and the germline J gene is used to complete it. Trimming stripped 4 bases from V and 6 bases from J, with 16 bases between. The CDR3 length is 14 residues. CDR1 and CDR2 (germline): LNHDA, SQIVND (reference sequence). Variable domain in full (rest from reference TRBV19 and TRBJ2-7): DGGITQSPKYLFRKEGQNVTLSCEQNLNHDAMYWYRQDPGQGLRLIYYSQIVNDFQKGDIAEGYSVSREKKESFPLTVTSAQKNPTAFYLCASSTLGTSVEQYFGPGTRLTVT.

As to this clone: The sequenced fragment ends 3 residues before the CDR3 boundary, so the rest is inferred from the germline J gene. The V gene is TRBV7-6, the J gene TRBJ2-2, with unresolved D. The CDR3 is 13 residues long. Trimming shortened V by 0 bases and J by 7 bases, and 6 bases separated the two germline ends. The germline gives CDR1 SGHVS, CDR2 FNYEAQ. CDR3 region: CASSLALGGELFF. The CDR3 DNA, read in part, is TGTGCCAGCAGCTTAGCTCTCGGCGGGGAG.

About this clone itself: With the read ending 3 residues before the CDR3 end, the germline J gene is used to fill in that end. The rearrangement uses TRBV7-9 and TRBJ2-5; D is possibly TRBD2 (5 bases). Trimming left V 6 bases short and J 2 bases short, with 7 bases between. Germline V gene sequence: CDR1 SEHNR, CDR2 FQNEAQ (reference sequence). The CDR3 covers 12 residues. The CDR3 region is CASREGQETQYF. Incomplete CDR3 DNA: TGTGCCAGCAGAGAGGGTCAAGAGACC.

Details on this clone: The read ends 3 residues before the CDR3 terminus; that terminus is restored from the germline J gene. The V gene is TRBV7-2, the J gene TRBJ1-3; D remains ambiguous. This CDR3 has 15 residues. In germline, CDR1 is SGHTA, CDR2 FQGNSA. V was cut by 5 bases and J by 0 bases, with 11 bases left in between. Here the CDR3 reads CASSLLALSGNTIYF. Partial CDR3 DNA: TGTGCCAGCAGCCTCCTGGCCCTCTCTGGAAACACC.

Notes on this clone: The CDR3 end falls 3 residues outside the read, so it is completed with the germline J gene. This rearrangement joins TRBV4-1 to TRBJ2-3; 12 bases fit TRBD2. This CDR3 is built from 15 residues. Germline CDR1 MGHRA, CDR2 YSYEKL. The ends lost 2 bases at V and 6 bases at J; junction bases unmatched: 3. This CDR3 is CASSQPGTSGDTQYF. The sequenced CDR3 bases are TGCGCCAGCAGCCAACCCGGGACTAGCGGGGATACG.

CDR3: CASSNGTGRLIYNEQFF. Partial CDR3 DNA: TGTGCCAGTAGTAATGGGACAGGGAGACTTATTTACAATGAG. The chain carries TRBV19 and TRBJ2-1, with 9 bases lining up with TRBD1. Read coverage stops 3 residues before the CDR3 terminus; the germline J gene supplies the remainder. This CDR3 spans 17 amino acids. V lost 4 bases, J lost 4 bases, and 11 bases stayed unmatched. Germline loops: CDR1 LNHDA, CDR2 SQIVND (reference sequence). The full variable domain, in which reference TRBV19 and TRBJ2-1 provide the parts outside the CDR3, is DGGITQSPKYLFRKEGQNVTLSCEQNLNHDAMYWYRQDPGQGLRLIYYSQIVNDFQKGDIAEGYSVSREKKESFPLTVTSAQKNPTAFYLCASSNGTGRLIYNEQFFGPGTRLTVL.

Note on this clone: The missing CDR3 end, 3 residues past where the read stops, is filled in from the germline J gene. The chain employs TRBV7-9 and TRBJ1-1, with D perhaps matching TRBD1 (5 bases). The CDR3 consists of 13 residues. Trimming removed 2 bases at V and 1 base at J, with 5 bases between. CDR1 is SEHNR and CDR2 is FQNEAQ in the germline V gene (reference sequence). CDR3 protein: CASSLQGNTEAFF. The sequenced CDR3 bases are TGTGCCAGCAGCTTACAGGGGAACACTGAA. The whole variable domain, remainder taken from reference TRBV7-9 and TRBJ1-1, is DTGVSQNPRHKITKRGQNVTFRCDPISEHNRLYWYRQTLGQGPEFLTYFQNEAQLEKSRLLSDRFSAERPKGSFSTLEIQRTEQGDSAMYLCASSLQGNTEAFFGQGTRLTVV.

Partial CDR3 DNA: TGTGCCAGCTCACCAGGACAGGGCTCCACTGAA. Its protein is CASSPGQGSTE. The whole CDR3 protein reads CASSPGQGSTEAFF. This chain links TRBV18 with TRBJ1-1; 8 bases match TRBD1. Read sequence stops 3 residues before the CDR3 end, and the germline J gene provides the missing end. There are 14 residues in the CDR3. With 2 bases clipped from V and 4 bases from J, the junction kept 3 bases outside the gene matches. CDR1 is KGHSH, CDR2 LQKENI, per germline.